This TCR beta chain was profiled in a study of OX40 agonist ivuxolimab in advanced cancers. Study-level information: Males comprised over 80% of the group, whose mean age was about 61 years (range roughly 20 to 85). Study-wide points: Researchers did not establish what antigens the expanded peripheral T cells target.

Unmatched junction bases numbered 8, after V lost 7 bases and J lost 3 bases. From germline, CDR1 is MDHEN and CDR2 SYDVKM. The CDR3 has 15 residues. In regard to this clone: Its target is unknown.

Data came from immunoSEQ multiplex PCR; TCRdb stores just in-frame clones and leaves some out. The sample gives tens of thousands of clones, about 80% of which show up once; 4% to 4.5% is in the top ten. This sequence originates from an adult with an advanced solid tumor such as melanoma, head and neck, liver or kidney cancer. Sequences were derived from CD4+ or CD8+ T cells sorted from blood, sampled in a trial of the OX40 agonist ivuxolimab. The chain uses TRBV28 and TRBJ1-3; 8 nucleotides align to TRBD1. CDR3 amino acids: CASTGTGMLGNTIYF. DNA for the CDR3: TGTGCCAGCACCGGGACAGGCATGCTTGGAAACACCATATATTTT.